These 18 T cell receptor beta chains were all obtained from the same sample, sequenced in a study of cytomegalovirus exposure and HLA in healthy donors. PCR amplification relied on 60 Vbeta primers (plus 13 Jbeta primers). This table comes from immunoSEQ multiplex PCR, and its TCRdb copy is limited to in-frame clones, with some not included. The sample has under 55,000 clones; around three quarters are singletons. Sequenced: PBMCs. These receptors were collected from a man under 40 in good health and CMV-seropositive.

The J gene is TRBJ1-1, the V gene TRBV9, with 9 bases fitting TRBD1. After removal of 4 bases from V and 1 base from J, the junction contained 5 bases not matched to a gene. The length of the CDR3 is 15 residues. Germline loops: CDR1 SGDLS, CDR2 YYNGEE. The CDR3 protein is CASSPWDRANTEAFF. Written as DNA, the CDR3 is TGTGCCAGCAGCCCCTGGGACAGGGCGAACACTGAAGCTTTCTTT.

The chain combines TRBV27 with TRBJ2-7; 9 bases map to TRBD1. Germline loops: CDR1 MNHEY, CDR2 SMNVEV (reference sequence). Unmatched junction bases numbered 4, after V lost 4 bases and J lost 3 bases. The CDR3 consists of 14 residues. CDR3: CASSWGQGLYEQYF. CDR3 nucleotides: TGTGCCAGCAGTTGGGGACAGGGCCTCTACGAGCAGTACTTC.

The chain links TRBV7-6 to TRBJ2-5; D unresolved. Trimming took off 1 base at V and 8 bases at J, with 20 bases between the two ends. The V gene's germline CDR1 is SGHVS and CDR2 FNYEAQ. This CDR3 has 16 amino acids. As DNA, the CDR3 is TGTGCCAGCAGCTTAGACGGCGCAGCCACCGGGTATACCCAGTACTTC. Translated: CASSLDGAATGYTQYF. Based on the CDR3 plus reference TRBV7-6 and TRBJ2-5, the full variable domain is GAGVSQSPRYKVTKRGQDVALRCDPISGHVSLYWYRQALGQGPEFLTYFNYEAQQDKSGLPNDRFSAERPEGSISTLTIQRTEQRDSAMYRCASSLDGAATGYTQYFGPGTRLLVL.

This clone showed up just once. The chain has TRBV30 and TRBJ1-4; possible D gene TRBD1, 6 bases. CDR1 GTSNPN and CDR2 SVGIG come from the germline V gene (reference sequence). This CDR3 comprises 14 residues. V lost 0 bases and J lost 8, with 13 bases in between. The CDR3 coding sequence is TGTGCCTGGAGTGTAGGGGGGGCTGAAGAAAAACTGTTTTTT. Its translation is CAWSVGGAEEKLFF.

CDR3 DNA sequence: TGCGCCAGCAGCCCCGGGACAGCGAACTCCTACGAGCAGTACTTC. It yields the protein CASSPGTANSYEQYF. V usage is TRBV4-1 and J usage is TRBJ2-7; 7 nucleotides agree with TRBD1. This CDR3 has 15 amino acids. The germline V gene encodes CDR1 MGHRA and CDR2 YSYEKL. Germline trimming cut 4 bases from V and 0 bases from J; bases unmatched to any gene: 6.

The chain is built from TRBV29-1 and TRBJ2-3, with D perhaps TRBD1 (6 bases). Germline values: CDR1 SQVTM, CDR2 ANQGSEA. V gave up 4 bases and J gave up 6 bases, with 11 bases separating them. There are 12 residues in the CDR3. CDR3 protein: CSVVSGVDTQYF. Here the CDR3 DNA reads TGCAGCGTTGTATCAGGGGTGGATACGCAGTATTTT.

This clone was seen only once. The V gene is TRBV9, the J gene TRBJ1-4; 8 nucleotides align to TRBD1. The germline V gene has CDR1 SGDLS and CDR2 YYNGEE. J was trimmed by 13 bases and V by 4 bases; bases with no gene match: 15. The CDR3 consists of 15 residues. CDR3 DNA: TGTGCCAGCAGCACAGGGGGGGACAGGTCTTTGGGACTGTTTTTT. Protein product: CASSTGGDRSLGLFF.

V usage is TRBV28 and J usage is TRBJ1-4; a weak D match, TRBD1 (5 bases). Germline V CDR1 and CDR2: MDHEN, SYDVKM. Trimming took off 4 bases at V and 6 bases at J, with 15 bases between the two ends. The CDR3 runs 15 residues. CDR3 sequence: CASSSRGGADEKLFF. The CDR3 DNA follows: TGTGCCAGCAGTTCCCGGGGGGGAGCAGATGAAAAACTGTTTTTT.

This chain links TRBV27 with TRBJ2-4, with D uncertain. The V gene lost 4 bases and the J gene lost 4 bases, with 14 bases spanning the gap. This CDR3 has 15 residues. Germline V CDR1 and CDR2: MNHEY, SMNVEV (reference sequence). DNA for the CDR3: TGTGCCAGCAGTTCCCCCCCTCGTGAGAAAAACATTCAGTACTTC. It yields the protein CASSSPPREKNIQYF.

The chain carries TRBV11-2 and TRBJ1-5; D remains ambiguous. The CDR3 length is 14 residues. V lost 3 bases and J 2 bases, leaving 8 bases between the germline ends. CDR1 and CDR2 (germline): SGHAT, FQNNGV. The CDR3 DNA is TGTGCCAGCAGCTTTACCGAGGGCAATCAGCCCCAGCATTTT. Amino acids: CASSFTEGNQPQHF.

The chain links TRBV2 to TRBJ1-2; possibly TRBD1 for D (6 bases). The germline CDR1 and CDR2 sequences are SNHLY and FYNNEI. The germline V and J ends were trimmed by 6 bases and 4 bases, with 15 bases remaining between them. This CDR3 is 14 amino acids long. The CDR3 DNA follows: TGTGCCAGCAGCAGGGGTTTTGAGACCTATGGCTACACCTTC. Translated: CASSRGFETYGYTF.

The J gene is TRBJ2-1, the V gene TRBV30; 14 bases line up with TRBD2. This CDR3 comprises 16 residues. V lost 3 bases to trimming and J lost 9 bases; unmatched junction nucleotides: 10. From germline, CDR1 is GTSNPN and CDR2 SVGIG (reference sequence). CDR3 coding DNA: TGTGCCTGGAGCGGCTCCGGACTAGCGGGGGGCGGTGAGCAGTTCTTC. Translating gives CAWSGSGLAGGGEQFF.

The chain couples TRBV27 to TRBJ1-1, with 10 positions matching TRBD1. J lost 4 bases, V lost 4 bases, and 6 bases had no gene match. Germline V lookup: CDR1 MNHEY, CDR2 SMNVEV (reference sequence). CDR3 length equals 15 residues. The CDR3 loop reads CASSWGWTGGTEAFF. DNA for the CDR3: TGTGCCAGCAGTTGGGGGTGGACAGGGGGCACTGAAGCTTTCTTT.

The chain carries TRBV5-1 and TRBJ2-3; the match to TRBD2 covers 7 bases. This CDR3 comprises 16 residues. Germline CDR1 SGHRS, CDR2 YFSETQ. The V and J ends lost 4 bases and 3 bases, in that order; junction bases with no gene match: 11. CDR3 region: CASSLSRGRVTDTQYF. The CDR3 coding sequence is TGCGCCAGCAGCCTCAGTCGAGGGAGGGTAACAGATACGCAGTATTTT.

V and J are TRBV19 and TRBJ2-5; D call uncertain. This CDR3 region has 15 residues. CDR1 is LNHDA and CDR2 is SQIVND in the germline V gene (reference sequence). Trimming took 2 bases from V and 4 from J, leaving 14 bases between them. The DNA for the CDR3 is TGTGCCAGTAGTATAAGCTATCGGAGTAGAGAGACCCAGTACTTC. It encodes CASSISYRSRETQYF. Full variable domain (missing parts from reference TRBV19 and TRBJ2-5): DGGITQSPKYLFRKEGQNVTLSCEQNLNHDAMYWYRQDPGQGLRLIYYSQIVNDFQKGDIAEGYSVSREKKESFPLTVTSAQKNPTAFYLCASSISYRSRETQYFGPGTRLLVL.

The genes are TRBV6-4 and TRBJ1-6; D possibly corresponds to TRBD1 (6 bases). The CDR3 runs to 16 residues. The germline V gene has CDR1 MRHNA and CDR2 SNTAGT. Trimming pared 6 bases from V and 7 bases from J, leaving 19 bases between. The CDR3 protein is CASRSSRGAGNSPLHF. CDR3 sequence (DNA): TGTGCCAGCAGGAGCAGCAGGGGCGCAGGGAATTCACCCCTCCACTTT.

This sequence joins TRBV6-4 and TRBJ2-1; 13 bases match TRBD2. The CDR3 is 14 residues long. Germline lookup yields CDR1 MRHNA and CDR2 SNTAGT. Trimming cost V 6 bases and J 8 bases; bases outside gene matches: 4. In DNA form, the CDR3 reads TGTGCCAGCAGAAGGACTAGCGGGGGCCATGAGCAGTTCTTC. This sequence encodes CASRRTSGGHEQFF.

The rearrangement links TRBV29-1 to TRBJ2-7, with D perhaps matching TRBD2 (6 bases). This CDR3 has 13 residues. Trimming cost V 4 bases and J 2 bases, with 12 bases left between them. Germline V lookup: CDR1 SQVTM, CDR2 ANQGSEA. CDR3 coding DNA: TGCAGCGTTGGGCGGGGAGGTACCTACGAGCAGTACTTC. Protein product: CSVGRGGTYEQYF.